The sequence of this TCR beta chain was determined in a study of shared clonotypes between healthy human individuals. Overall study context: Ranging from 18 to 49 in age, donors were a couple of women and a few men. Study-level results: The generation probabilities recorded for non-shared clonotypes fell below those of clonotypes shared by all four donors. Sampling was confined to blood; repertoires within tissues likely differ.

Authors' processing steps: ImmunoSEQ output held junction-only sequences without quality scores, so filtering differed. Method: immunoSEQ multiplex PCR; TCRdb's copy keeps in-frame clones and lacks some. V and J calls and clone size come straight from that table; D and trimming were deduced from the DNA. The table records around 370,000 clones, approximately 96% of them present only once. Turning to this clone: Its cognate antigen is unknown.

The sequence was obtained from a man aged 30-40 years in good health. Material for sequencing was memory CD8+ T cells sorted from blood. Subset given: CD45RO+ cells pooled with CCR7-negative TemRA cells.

Written as DNA, the CDR3 is TGTGCCAGCTCGGGACTAGCGGGAGAGTTCACAGATACGCAGTATTTT. Translated: CASSGLAGEFTDTQYF. The chain carries TRBV18 and TRBJ2-3, with 14 bases that match TRBD2. The CDR3 runs 16 residues. Germline CDR1 reads KGHSH; CDR2 reads LQKENI. V lost 6 bases and J lost 2; bases outside the gene matches: 4.